This TCR beta chain emerged from a study of shared T cell receptors in the human thymus (dated by TCRdb to 2020 to 2022). About the investigation overall: The study examined how the human thymus generates shared, self-reactive T-cell receptor alpha chains.

The library was obtained by the immunoSEQ multiplex PCR assay. Here the immuneACCESS table is served through TCRdb, limited to in-frame sequences with V and J called. Missing clones are a known gap in these copies; in checked studies unresolved V genes cover under half, and the rest lacks a known reason. For this sample the table gives some 700,000 clones, of which approximately 90% were detected only once. The ten most abundant clones make up about 0.01% of the sample. Looking up the germline V gene (reference sequence) yields CDR1 LNHNV and CDR2 YYDKDF. The CDR3 numbers 16 residues from cysteine through phenylalanine. The only DNA kept is the CDR3, 48 bases in frame from the first base. The count of this clone is one. There is no known antigen for this receptor. Base quality data are lacking; no much larger clone is found one base away. These records were also assigned to another study, of human thymus T cells. The second study also describes: Donors were immunologically healthy infants undergoing open corrective cardiac surgery for congenital heart defects in Finland. Thymus tissue was collected as surgical resects that were removed during corrective cardiac surgery. Both the thymic and the peripheral blood repertoires appeared to show biased V and J gene segment usage. The related research reported highly overlapping thymic TCR repertoires among unrelated individuals. The study described the TCR alpha and beta repertoires in about eight infant thymus samples and a few matching peripheral blood samples. The cohort included about 6 male and a couple of female infants, with donor ages spanning 7 to 244 days. After being mechanically released from the tissue, thymocytes were kept at -70 degrees C in pellets of about 8.5-32 million cells. A QIAsymphony instrument was used to extract genomic DNA from frozen cell pellets. TCRB and TCRAD loci were amplified from a standardized quantity of quality-controlled genomic DNA using the immunoSEQ multiplex PCR assay. Amplicons spanned the V(D)J region at a length sufficient to cover the CDR3 and identify V and J genes. The amplicons were sequenced on an Illumina platform via the commercial immunoSEQ service. Primer bias and sequencing errors were corrected as previously described, and TCRAD and TCRB definitions were based on the IMGT database. Analysis of the repertoires was done with immunoSEQ Analyzer 3.0 and VDJTools and included basic statistics, V/J segment usage, diversity estimates, rarefaction and pairwise overlap. Diversity was estimated with Chao1, ChaoE, Efron-Thisted, Shannon and inverse Simpson indices, and also on datasets down-sampled to the smallest sample. Repertoire overlap used strict matching of CDR3 nucleotide sequence, V gene and J gene, with Jaccard-based multidimensional scaling clustering. Thymus samples yielded on average roughly 840,000 unique TCRB clonotypes, compared with 70,000 to 85,000 from blood samples.

This sequence originates from a boy in the first two years of life with a congenital heart defect. Donor details come from another sample of the same person, matched by shared clones. Sequenced sample: thymocytes. This chain is built from TRBV15 and TRBJ2-5; 8 bases in the middle match TRBD2. The J call may not be correct, given that the DNA end is closer to TRBJ2-7. The DNA sequence is given as TGTGCCACCAGCAGAGATCGGGGGGGCCTCTCCTACGAGCAGTACTTC. Its coded protein is CATSRDRGGLSYEQYF.